This T cell receptor beta chain derives from a study of T cells and Merkel cell carcinoma outcomes. The method was immunoSEQ multiplex PCR; TCRdb's version includes in-frame clones alone and lacks a portion of them. The table lists 2,500 to 3,500 clones, almost 96% of them singletons. Study findings and constraints: Repertoire plus T-cell density reportedly predicted Merkel cell carcinoma outcomes.

CDR1 SEHNR and CDR2 FQNEAQ come from the germline V gene (reference sequence). The CDR3 runs 12 residues. The V gene lost 5 bases and the J gene lost 4 bases, with 6 bases spanning the gap. In regard to this clone: Its antigen is currently unknown.

This clonotype originated in a human donor with Merkel cell carcinoma. The sequencing input was tumor tissue from Merkel cell carcinoma. The chain couples TRBV7-9 to TRBJ2-1; no reliable D call. The chain's CDR3 is CASSHIYNEQFF. DNA for the CDR3: TGTGCCAGCAGCCACATATACAATGAGCAGTTCTTC. The full variable domain, completed using reference TRBV7-9 and TRBJ2-1, is DTGVSQNPRHKITKRGQNVTFRCDPISEHNRLYWYRQTLGQGPEFLTYFQNEAQLEKSRLLSDRFSAERPKGSFSTLEIQRTEQGDSAMYLCASSHIYNEQFFGPGTRLTVL.